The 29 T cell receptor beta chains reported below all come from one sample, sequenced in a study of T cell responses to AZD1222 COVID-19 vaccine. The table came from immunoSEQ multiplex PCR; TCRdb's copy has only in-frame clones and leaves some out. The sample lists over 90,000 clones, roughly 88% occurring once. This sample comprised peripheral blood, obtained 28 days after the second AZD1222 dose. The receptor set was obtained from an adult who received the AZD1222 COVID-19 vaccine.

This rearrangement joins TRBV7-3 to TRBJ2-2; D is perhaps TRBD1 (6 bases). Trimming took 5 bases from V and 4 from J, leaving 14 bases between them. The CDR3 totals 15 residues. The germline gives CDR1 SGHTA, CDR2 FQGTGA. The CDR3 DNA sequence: TGTGCCAGCAGCCTAATGACAGGAGGCACCGGGGAGCTGTTTTTT. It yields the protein CASSLMTGGTGELFF.

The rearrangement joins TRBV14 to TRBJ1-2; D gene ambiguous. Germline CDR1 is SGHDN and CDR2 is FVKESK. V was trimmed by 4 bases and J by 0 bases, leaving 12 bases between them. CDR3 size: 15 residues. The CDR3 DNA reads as TGTGCCAGCAGCCTCCTAATCGGCTCTAACTATGGCTACACCTTC. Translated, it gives CASSLLIGSNYGYTF.

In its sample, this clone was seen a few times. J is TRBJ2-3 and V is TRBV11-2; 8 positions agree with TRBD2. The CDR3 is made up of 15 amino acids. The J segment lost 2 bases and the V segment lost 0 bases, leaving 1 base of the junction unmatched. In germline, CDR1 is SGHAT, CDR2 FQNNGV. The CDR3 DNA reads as TGTGCCAGCAGCTTAGAAGCGGGGGCCACAGATACGCAGTATTTT. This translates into CASSLEAGATDTQYF. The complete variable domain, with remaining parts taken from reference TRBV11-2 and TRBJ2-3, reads EAGVAQSPRYKIIEKRQSVAFWCNPISGHATLYWYQQILGQGPKLLIQFQNNGVVDDSQLPKDRFSAERLKGVDSTLKIQPAKLEDSAVYLCASSLEAGATDTQYFGPGTRLTVL.

CDR3 sequence reads: CATTTGGMGTDTQYF. Here the CDR3 DNA reads TGTGCCACCACGACAGGGGGCATGGGGACAGATACGCAGTATTTT. The chain carries TRBV6-5 and TRBJ2-3; 10 nucleotides agree with TRBD1. The CDR3 has 15 residues. The germline V gene has CDR1 MNHEY and CDR2 SVGAGI. The V segment lost 10 bases and the J segment 3 bases; nucleotides outside the gene matches: 10.

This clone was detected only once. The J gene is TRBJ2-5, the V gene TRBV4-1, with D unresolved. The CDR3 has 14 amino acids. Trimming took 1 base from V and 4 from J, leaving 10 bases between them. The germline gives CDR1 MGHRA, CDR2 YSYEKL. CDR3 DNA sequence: TGCGCCAGCAGCCAAGGAAGAGACGGAGAGACCCAGTACTTC. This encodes CASSQGRDGETQYF.

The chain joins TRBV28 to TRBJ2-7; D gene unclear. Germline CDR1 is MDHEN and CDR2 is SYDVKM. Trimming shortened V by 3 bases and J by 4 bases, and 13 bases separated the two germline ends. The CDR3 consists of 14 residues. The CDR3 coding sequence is TGTGCCAGCAGTTTCCCAGGACCGAGGTACGAGCAGTACTTC. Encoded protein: CASSFPGPRYEQYF.

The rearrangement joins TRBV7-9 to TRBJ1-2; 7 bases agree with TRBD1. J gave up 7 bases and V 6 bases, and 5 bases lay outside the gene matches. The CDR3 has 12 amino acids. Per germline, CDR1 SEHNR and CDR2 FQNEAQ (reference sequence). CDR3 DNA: TGTGCCAGCAGTTTCGACAGGGTTGGCTACACCTTC. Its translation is CASSFDRVGYTF.

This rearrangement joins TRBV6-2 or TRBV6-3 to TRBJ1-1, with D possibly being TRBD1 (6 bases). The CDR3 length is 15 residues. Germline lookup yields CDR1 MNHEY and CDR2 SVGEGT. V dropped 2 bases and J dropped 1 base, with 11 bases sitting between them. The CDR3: CASSYGQFSNTEAFF. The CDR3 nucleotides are TGTGCCAGCAGTTACGGACAGTTTTCGAACACTGAAGCTTTCTTT.

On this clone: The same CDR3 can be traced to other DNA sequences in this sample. The CDR3 spells CASSLGAGSSYNSPLHF. The DNA of the CDR3 is TGTGCCAGCAGCTTAGGTGCAGGGAGCTCCTATAATTCACCCCTCCACTTT. The V gene is TRBV11-3, the J gene TRBJ1-6, with a tentative D call TRBD1 (5 bases). The CDR3 contains 17 residues. V lost 1 base, J lost 0 bases, and 10 bases lay in between. CDR1 is SGHNT, CDR2 YENEEA, per germline.

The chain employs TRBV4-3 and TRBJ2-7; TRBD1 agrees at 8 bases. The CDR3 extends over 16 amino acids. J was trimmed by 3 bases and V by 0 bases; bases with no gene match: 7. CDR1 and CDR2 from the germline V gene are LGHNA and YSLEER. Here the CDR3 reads CASSQDLTGAYYEQYF. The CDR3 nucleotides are TGCGCCAGCAGCCAAGATCTGACAGGGGCCTACTACGAGCAGTACTTC.

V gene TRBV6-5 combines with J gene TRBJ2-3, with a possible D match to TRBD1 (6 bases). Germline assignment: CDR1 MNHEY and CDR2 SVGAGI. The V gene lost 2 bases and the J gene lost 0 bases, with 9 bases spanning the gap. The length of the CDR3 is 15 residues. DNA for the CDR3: TGTGCCAGCAGTTACCGGGACATTAGCACAGATACGCAGTATTTT. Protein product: CASSYRDISTDTQYF.

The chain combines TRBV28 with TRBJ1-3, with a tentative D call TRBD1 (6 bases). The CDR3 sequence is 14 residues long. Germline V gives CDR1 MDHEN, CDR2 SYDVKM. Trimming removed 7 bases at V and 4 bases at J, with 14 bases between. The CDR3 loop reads CASNPGGGGNTIYF. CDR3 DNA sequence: TGTGCCAGCAACCCCGGGGGCGGGGGAAACACCATATATTTT.

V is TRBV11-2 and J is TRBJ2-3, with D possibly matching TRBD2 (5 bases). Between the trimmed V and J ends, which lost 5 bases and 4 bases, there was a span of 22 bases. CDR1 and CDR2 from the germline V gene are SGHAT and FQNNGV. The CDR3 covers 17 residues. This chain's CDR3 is CASSPLGSWGVADTQYF. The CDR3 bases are TGTGCCAGCAGCCCCCTTGGGTCGTGGGGAGTGGCAGATACGCAGTATTTT.

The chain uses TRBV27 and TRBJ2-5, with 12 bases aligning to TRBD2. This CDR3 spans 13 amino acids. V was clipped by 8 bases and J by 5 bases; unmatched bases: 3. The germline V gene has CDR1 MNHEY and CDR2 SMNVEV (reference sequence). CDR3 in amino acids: CASSGLAGETQYF. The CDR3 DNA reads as TGTGCCAGCTCCGGACTAGCGGGGGAGACCCAGTACTTC.

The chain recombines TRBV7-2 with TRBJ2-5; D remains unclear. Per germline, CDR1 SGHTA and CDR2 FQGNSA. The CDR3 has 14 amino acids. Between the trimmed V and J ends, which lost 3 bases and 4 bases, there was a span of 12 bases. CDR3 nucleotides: TGTGCCAGCAGCTTCACATCACTCCTAGAGACCCAGTACTTC. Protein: CASSFTSLLETQYF.

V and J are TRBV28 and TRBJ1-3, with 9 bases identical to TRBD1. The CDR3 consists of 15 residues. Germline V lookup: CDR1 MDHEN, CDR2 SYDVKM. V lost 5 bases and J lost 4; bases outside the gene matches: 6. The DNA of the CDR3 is TGTGCCAGCAGTAGGGGGGGACAGGGAGGAAACACCATATATTTT. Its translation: CASSRGGQGGNTIYF.

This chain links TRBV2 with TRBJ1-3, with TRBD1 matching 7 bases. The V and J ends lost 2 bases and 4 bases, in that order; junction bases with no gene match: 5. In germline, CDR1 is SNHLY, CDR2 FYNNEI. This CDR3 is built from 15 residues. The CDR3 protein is CASSEQPGQGNTIYF. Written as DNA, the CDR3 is TGTGCCAGCAGTGAACAACCGGGACAGGGAAACACCATATATTTT.

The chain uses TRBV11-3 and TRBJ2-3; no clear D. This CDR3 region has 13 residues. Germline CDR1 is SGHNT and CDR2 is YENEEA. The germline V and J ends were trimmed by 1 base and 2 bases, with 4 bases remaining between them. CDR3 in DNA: TGTGCCAGCAGCTTAGTTGCCACAGATACGCAGTATTTT. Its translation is CASSLVATDTQYF. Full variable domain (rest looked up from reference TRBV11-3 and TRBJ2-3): EAGVVQSPRYKIIEKKQPVAFWCNPISGHNTLYWYLQNLGQGPELLIRYENEEAVDDSQLPKDRFSAERLKGVDSTLKIQPAELGDSAVYLCASSLVATDTQYFGPGTRLTVL.

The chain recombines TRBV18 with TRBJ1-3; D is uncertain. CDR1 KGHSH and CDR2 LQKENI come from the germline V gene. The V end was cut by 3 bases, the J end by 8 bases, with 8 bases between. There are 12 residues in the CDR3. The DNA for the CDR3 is TGTGCCAGCTCACCTTCCTCGGACACCATATATTTT. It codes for CASSPSSDTIYF.

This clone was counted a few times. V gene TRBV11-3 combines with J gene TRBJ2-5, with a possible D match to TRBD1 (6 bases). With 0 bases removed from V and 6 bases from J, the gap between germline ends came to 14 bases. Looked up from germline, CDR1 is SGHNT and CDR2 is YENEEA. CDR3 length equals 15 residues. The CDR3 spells CASSLDSGEIKTQYF. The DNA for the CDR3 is TGTGCCAGCAGCTTAGATTCAGGGGAGATAAAGACCCAGTACTTC.

DNA of the CDR3: TGTGCCAGCAGCTTTGGACAGGGAGGGAACATTCAGTACTTC. Residues: CASSFGQGGNIQYF. This rearrangement joins TRBV5-6 to TRBJ2-4, with a weak D call TRBD1 (8 bases). The CDR3 totals 14 residues. Per germline, CDR1 SGHDT and CDR2 YYEEEE. V was trimmed by 2 bases and J by 7 bases, leaving 13 bases between them.

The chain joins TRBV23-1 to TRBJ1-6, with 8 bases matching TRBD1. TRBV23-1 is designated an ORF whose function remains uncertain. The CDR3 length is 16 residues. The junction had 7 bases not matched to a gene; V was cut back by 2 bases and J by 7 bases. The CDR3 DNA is TGCGCCAGCAGTCAAACCCCAGGGGGCAAAAATTCACCCCTCCACTTT. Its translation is CASSQTPGGKNSPLHF.

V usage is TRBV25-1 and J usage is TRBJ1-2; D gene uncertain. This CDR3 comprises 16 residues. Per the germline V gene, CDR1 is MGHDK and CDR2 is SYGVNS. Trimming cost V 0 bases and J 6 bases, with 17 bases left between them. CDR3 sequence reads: CASSEYESRSAHGYTF. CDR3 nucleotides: TGTGCCAGCAGTGAATACGAGTCACGGAGCGCCCATGGCTACACCTTC.

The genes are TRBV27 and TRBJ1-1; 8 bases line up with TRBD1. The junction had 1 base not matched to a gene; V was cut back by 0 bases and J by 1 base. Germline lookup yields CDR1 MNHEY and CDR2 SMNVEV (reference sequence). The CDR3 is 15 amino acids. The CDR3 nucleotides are TGTGCCAGCAGTTTATCACAGGGGGGGAACACTGAAGCTTTCTTT. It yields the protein CASSLSQGGNTEAFF.

As DNA, the CDR3 is TGTGCCAGCAGCTTCCGCCTCAGAAAATCGAACACTGAAGCTTTCTTT. Amino acid sequence: CASSFRLRKSNTEAFF. This chain joins TRBV9 and TRBJ1-1; D is uncertain. V lost 4 bases, J lost 1 base, and 17 bases lay in between. The germline CDR1 and CDR2 sequences are SGDLS and YYNGEE. The CDR3 covers 16 residues.

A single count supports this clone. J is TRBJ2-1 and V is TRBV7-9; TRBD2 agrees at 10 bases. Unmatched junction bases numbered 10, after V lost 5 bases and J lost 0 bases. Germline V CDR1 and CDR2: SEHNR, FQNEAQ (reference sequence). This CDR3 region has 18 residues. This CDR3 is CASSILAGGTGSYNEQFF. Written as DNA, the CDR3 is TGTGCCAGCAGCATCTTAGCGGGAGGAACCGGCTCCTACAATGAGCAGTTCTTC.

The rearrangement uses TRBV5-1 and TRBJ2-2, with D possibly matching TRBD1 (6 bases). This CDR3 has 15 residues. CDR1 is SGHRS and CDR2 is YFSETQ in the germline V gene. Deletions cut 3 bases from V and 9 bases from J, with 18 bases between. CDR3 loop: CASSSIQGRGWELFF. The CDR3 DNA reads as TGCGCCAGCAGCTCGATACAGGGAAGAGGCTGGGAGCTGTTTTTT.

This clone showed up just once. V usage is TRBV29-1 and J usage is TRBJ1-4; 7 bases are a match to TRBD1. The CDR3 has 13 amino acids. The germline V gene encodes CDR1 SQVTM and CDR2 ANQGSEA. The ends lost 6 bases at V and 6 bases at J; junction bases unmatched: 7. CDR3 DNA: TGCAGCGTCCGGACAGGAGTTCATGAAAAACTGTTTTTT. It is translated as CSVRTGVHEKLFF. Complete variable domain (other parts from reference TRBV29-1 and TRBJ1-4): SAVISQKPSRDICQRGTSLTIQCQVDSQVTMMFWYRQQPGQSLTLIATANQGSEATYESGFVIDKFPISRPNLTFSTLTVSNMSPEDSSIYLCSVRTGVHEKLFFGSGTQLSVL.

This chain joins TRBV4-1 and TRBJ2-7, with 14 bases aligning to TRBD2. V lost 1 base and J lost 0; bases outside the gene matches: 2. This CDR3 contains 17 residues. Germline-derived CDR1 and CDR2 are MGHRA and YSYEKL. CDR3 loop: CASSQAGTSGSSYEQYF. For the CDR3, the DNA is TGCGCCAGCAGCCAAGCCGGGACTAGCGGGAGCTCCTACGAGCAGTACTTC.